The T cell receptor (beta chain) under discussion was sequenced for a study of cytomegalovirus exposure and HLA in healthy donors. Overall study results and limits: A cluster of highly shared sequence variants was likely a sequencing artifact. Later genetic work tied a missense DCLRE1C variant to beta-chain V and J trimming.

Between the trimmed V and J ends, which lost 2 bases and 1 base, there was a span of 6 bases. Per germline, CDR1 MGHRA and CDR2 YSYEKL. The CDR3 sequence is 14 residues long. PCR involved 60 Vbeta and 13 Jbeta primers. Libraries were prepared by immunoSEQ multiplex PCR; TCRdb keeps only in-frame clonotypes and omits some of them. The profile shows about 99,000 clones, 60% to 80% of them singletons. Concerning this clone: Its specificity is not known.

The clonotype was recovered from a middle-aged man in good health and CMV-seronegative. The sample was PBMCs. The rearrangement uses TRBV4-1 and TRBJ2-1; D is unresolved. The CDR3 DNA reads TGCGCCAGCAGCCAATATCAGTCCTACAATGAGCAGTTCTTC. Protein: CASSQYQSYNEQFF.